This is a list of T cell receptor beta chains from one sample in a study of T cells of healthy individuals. TCRdb recomputed calls from the 5' RACE reads with MiXCR, one row per CDR3 protein. The data show some 69,000 distinct CDR3 sequences, 16% seen once. These receptors originate from a human donor in good health. CDR3s include the opening cysteine and the closing phenylalanine or tryptophan. Each record gives: clone size, V gene, J gene, D gene, CDR3 DNA, CDR3 protein. A D gene is named only where the DNA matches it firmly. Size is omitted from some rows. Given values are once, few, many or a class for expanded clones.

few	TRBV27	TRBJ2-3	NA	TGTGCCAGCAGCTTACCCGGGAAAGATACGCAGTATTTT	CASSLPGKDTQYF
NA	TRBV4-1	TRBJ2-5	NA	TGCGCCAGCAGCCAGTCCCTAGCTCGGGAGACCCAGTACTTC	CASSQSLARETQYF
few	TRBV6-6	TRBJ2-7	TRBD2	TGTGCCAGCAGTTACTCGAAAGCGGGGGGGCCATACGAGCAGTACTTC	CASSYSKAGGPYEQYF
NA	TRBV7-3	TRBJ2-3	NA	TGTGCCAGCAGCTTAGCCCTATTAGAGGAGGATACGCAGTATTTT	CASSLALLEEDTQYF
NA	TRBV6-1	TRBJ1-5	NA	TGTGCCAGCAGGTTTGGCAGGTACAATCAGCCCCAGCATTTT	CASRFGRYNQPQHF
many	TRBV29-1	TRBJ1-5	NA	TGCAGCGACCCTCGAGGTCAGCCCCAGCATTTT	CSDPRGQPQHF
many	TRBV20-1	TRBJ2-3	TRBD1	TGCAGTGCCGCCCGCGACAGGGGGCTCGGAGATACGCAGTATTTT	CSAARDRGLGDTQYF
NA	TRBV4-1	TRBJ2-7	NA	TGCGCCAGCAGCCAAGATCTGGACGCGCGGTACGAGCAGTACTTC	CASSQDLDARYEQYF
many	TRBV20-1	TRBJ1-4	NA	TGCAGTGCTAGTAGGGGGGCTGAGGAAAAACTGTTTTTT	CSASRGAEEKLFF
NA	TRBV10-3	TRBJ2-3	NA	TGTGCCATCAGTGAGTCAGGCGGTGGGGCAGATACGCAGTATTTT	CAISESGGGADTQYF
few	TRBV25-1	TRBJ2-3	NA	TGTGCCAGCAGTGAATCGGGGGCAGGGGGGACAGATACGCAGTATTTT	CASSESGAGGTDTQYF
many	TRBV29-1	TRBJ1-1	NA	TGCAGCTCAAGCTTGGGGACTGAAGCTTTCTTT	CSSSLGTEAFF
few	TRBV4-1	TRBJ2-5	NA	TGCGCCAGCAGCCAAGATCACTTGGGGGCAGAGGGGACCCAGTACTTC	CASSQDHLGAEGTQYF
NA	TRBV12-3/TRBV12-4	TRBJ2-7	NA	TGTGCCAGCAGACCTCATGGAAGCGGATACGAGCAGTACTTC	CASRPHGSGYEQYF
NA	TRBV5-1	TRBJ2-2	NA	TGCGCCAGCAGCTTGGAGACAGGCACCGGGGAGCTGTTTTTT	CASSLETGTGELFF
few	TRBV18	TRBJ2-5	NA	TGTGCCAGCTCCCCAGCGGCAGAGACCCAGTACTTC	CASSPAAETQYF
NA	TRBV12-3/TRBV12-4	TRBJ1-6	NA	TGTGCCAGCAGTTCGGGGGCGACAAATTCACCCCTCCACTTT	CASSSGATNSPLHF
few	TRBV7-3	TRBJ2-2	TRBD2	TGTGCCAGCAGCTTACTTGCGGGAGGGAACACCGGGGAGCTGTTTTTT	CASSLLAGGNTGELFF
NA	TRBV28	TRBJ2-7	NA	TGTGCCAGCAGTTTTAAGGGTTACGAGCAGTACTTC	CASSFKGYEQYF
few	TRBV7-9	TRBJ2-7	TRBD1	TGTGCCAGCAGCGTAAACCGGGACAGGATCTACGAGCAGTACTTC	CASSVNRDRIYEQYF
many	TRBV29-1	TRBJ2-1	TRBD2	TGCAGCGTTCGCGGGGGGGCCATCGATGAGCAGTTCTTC	CSVRGGAIDEQFF
many	TRBV5-4	TRBJ2-3	TRBD2	TGTGCCAGCAGCCGGGGGGGGACTATCAGGCTTGAGGATACGCAGTATTTT	CASSRGGTIRLEDTQYF
few	TRBV15	TRBJ2-6	TRBD1	TGTGCCACCAGCCAGGACAGGAGCCCTGGGGCCAACGTCCTGACTTTC	CATSQDRSPGANVLTF
NA	TRBV3-1	TRBJ1-1	NA	TGTGCCAGCAGCCAAGAATCAGGCACTGAAGCTTTCTTT	CASSQESGTEAFF
many	TRBV12-3/TRBV12-4	TRBJ2-1	NA	TGTGCCAGCAGTTACTTTTACAATGAGCAGTTCTTC	CASSYFYNEQFF
many	TRBV28	TRBJ2-3	NA	TGTGCCAGCAGTTTCCGCCCTAGCACAGATACGCAGTATTTT	CASSFRPSTDTQYF
few	TRBV13	TRBJ1-2	NA	TGTGCCAGCAGCTTACCGGCCGCCAGGGAGGGAGGCTACACCTTC	CASSLPAAREGGYTF
NA	TRBV5-6	TRBJ2-3	NA	TGTGCCAGCAGCTTGGCAGGGAGCACAGATACGCAGTATTTT	CASSLAGSTDTQYF
few	TRBV27	TRBJ2-2	NA	TGTGCCAGCAGTTTCGAGGTTAACACCGGGGAGCTGTTTTTT	CASSFEVNTGELFF
many	TRBV13	TRBJ1-2	NA	TGTGCCAGCAGCTTAGGGACCGGGCTTAACTATGGCTACACCTTC	CASSLGTGLNYGYTF
few	TRBV4-1	TRBJ2-7	NA	TGCGCCAGCAGCCAAGACGGCGGGGTCTACGAGCAGTACTTC	CASSQDGGVYEQYF
NA	TRBV20-1	TRBJ2-4	NA	TGCAGTGCTCCAAAAGGTCCGGATATTAAAAACATTCAGTACTTC	CSAPKGPDIKNIQYF
few	TRBV20-1	TRBJ2-7	NA	TGCAGTGCTAGCCCGGCGACAGGCTACGAGCAGTACTTC	CSASPATGYEQYF
few	TRBV18	TRBJ1-2	NA	TGTGCCAGCTCACCATCTTACGGGCAGGGCCTCTATGGCTACACCTTC	CASSPSYGQGLYGYTF
many	TRBV20-1	TRBJ2-3	TRBD1	TGCAGTGCTAGAGGGACAGGGGGCACAGATACGCAGTATTTT	CSARGTGGTDTQYF
few	TRBV4-2	TRBJ1-5	TRBD1	TGTGCCAGCAGCCTAGAACCCGGACAGGGGAGCAATCAGCCCCAGCATTTT	CASSLEPGQGSNQPQHF
few	TRBV24-1	TRBJ1-5	NA	TGTGCCACCAGTGACGCGAAAACAGGGATTCAGCCCCAGCATTTT	CATSDAKTGIQPQHF
NA	TRBV5-1	TRBJ2-7	NA	TGCGCCAGCAGCGTCGGGGTCTACGAGCAGTACTTC	CASSVGVYEQYF
NA	TRBV2	TRBJ2-4	NA	TGTGCCAGCAGATCGACAGGCGGGGGAGCCAAAAACATTCAGTACTTC	CASRSTGGGAKNIQYF
NA	TRBV28	TRBJ2-7	TRBD1	TGTGCCAGCACTACGCCGGGACAGGGAAGGCAGCAGTACTTC	CASTTPGQGRQQYF
NA	TRBV29-1	TRBJ1-2	TRBD1	TGCAGCGATGACAGGGATGGCTACACCTTC	CSDDRDGYTF
NA	TRBV5-1	TRBJ2-1	NA	TGCGCCAGCAGCTTGGAGGGGTCGGGGATACAGTTCTTC	CASSLEGSGIQFF
few	TRBV4-2	TRBJ2-7	NA	TGTGCCAGCAGCCAAGATGCCGTGCAGCCATTCTACGAGCAGTACTTC	CASSQDAVQPFYEQYF
many	TRBV25-1	TRBJ1-2	NA	TGTGCCAGCAGTCCTTTTAAGACAGGCCGCTATGGCTACACCTTC	CASSPFKTGRYGYTF
many	TRBV5-1	TRBJ2-3	TRBD2	TGCGCCAGCAGCCTGGACCGACCGGGGGGTACGCAGTATTTT	CASSLDRPGGTQYF
few	TRBV27	TRBJ2-2	NA	TGTGCCAGCAGTCGGTCTGGGGGGAGCGGGGAGCTGTTTTTT	CASSRSGGSGELFF
many	TRBV4-2	TRBJ2-3	NA	TGTGCCAGCAGCCAAGATCGCGACCAAAATACGCAGTATTTT	CASSQDRDQNTQYF